This TCR beta chain was documented in a study of response to subunit inactivated influenza vaccine. Study results and limitations: It was the authors' suggestion that each seasonal influenza vaccination recruits few new T cells.

TCRdb reprocessed the RT-PCR reads with MiXCR, giving one entry per CDR3 protein. The data show about 310,000 distinct CDR3 sequences, 20% to 25% seen once. This clonotype was seen more than once but under ten times. Its cognate antigen is unknown. J gave up 7 bases and V 4 bases, and 7 bases lay outside the gene matches. The V gene's germline CDR1 is LGHDT and CDR2 YNNKEL (reference sequence). CDR3 length: 15 residues. The sample in question was PBMCs from blood, obtained 21 months after vaccination. The gene calls are TRBV3-1 and TRBJ2-5, with TRBD2 identical over 12 bases. This sequence originates from a man between 50 and 69 years old who received an inactivated influenza vaccine. Written as DNA, the CDR3 is TGTGCCAGCAGCCTGGGACTAGCGGGTACTATGACCCAGTACTTC. Its translation: CASSLGLAGTMTQYF.